This T cell receptor (beta chain) was captured in a study of STAT5B mutations in CD4+ large granular lymphocyte leukemia. This CDR3 comprises 17 residues. V was pared by 0 bases and J by 1 base, with 8 bases of the junction left unmatched. Germline values: CDR1 ENHRY, CDR2 SYGVKD. Comments on this clone: Its matching antigen is unknown.

Study outcomes and limitations: No patients shared main leukemic clonotypes, though roughly 25% appeared at low frequency elsewhere. Of heterogeneous patient samples, only five to seven CD4-sorted ones were compared for clonality. TRBV06-family usage was enriched in top patient clones (8/27) versus controls (2/35).

This table comes from immunoSEQ multiplex PCR, and its TCRdb copy is limited to in-frame clones, with some not included. The sample has 4,500 to 5,000 clones, about four fifths seen once. V is TRBV10-3 and J is TRBJ1-1; 7 positions match TRBD1. This TCR was recovered from a man between 65 and 85 years old with CD4+ T-cell large granular lymphocyte leukemia. Sample: PBMCs. CDR3 sequence: CAISESPKGQKNTEAFF. CDR3 DNA: TGTGCCATCAGTGAGTCGCCTAAGGGACAGAAGAACACTGAAGCTTTCTTT.